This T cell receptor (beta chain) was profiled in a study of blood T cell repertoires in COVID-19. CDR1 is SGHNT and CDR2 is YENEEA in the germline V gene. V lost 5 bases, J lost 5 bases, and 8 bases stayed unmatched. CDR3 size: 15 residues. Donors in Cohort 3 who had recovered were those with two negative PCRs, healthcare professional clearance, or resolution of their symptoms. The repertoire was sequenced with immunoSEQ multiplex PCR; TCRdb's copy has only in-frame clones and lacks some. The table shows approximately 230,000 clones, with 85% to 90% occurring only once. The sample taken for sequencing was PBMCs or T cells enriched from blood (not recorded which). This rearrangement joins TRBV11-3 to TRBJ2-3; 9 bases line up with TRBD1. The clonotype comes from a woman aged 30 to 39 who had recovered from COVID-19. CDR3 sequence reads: CASSLGQGGEDTQYF. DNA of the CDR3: TGTGCCAGCAGCCTGGGACAGGGTGGTGAAGATACGCAGTATTTT.